This T cell receptor (beta chain) was identified during a study of cytomegalovirus exposure and HLA in healthy donors. General study points: In an earlier analysis, most TCR beta V segments were productive about 87% or about 30% of the time.

Concerning this clone itself: Antigen specificity is unknown.

The CDR3 spans 12 residues. Trimming took 7 bases from V and 4 from J, leaving 10 bases between them. CDR1 and CDR2 from the germline V gene are MNHEY and SVGAGI. This PCR relied on a set of 60 Vbeta primers and 13 Jbeta primers. Data came from immunoSEQ multiplex PCR; TCRdb stores just in-frame clones and leaves some out. The sample lists about 160,000 clones, 60% to 85% occurring once. Source material: PBMCs. This TCR came from a man aged 25 to 40 in good health and CMV-seropositive. The J gene is TRBJ1-1, the V gene TRBV6-5; no firm D call. The CDR3 protein is CASTTVITEAFF. CDR3 bases: TGTGCCAGCACTACAGTAATCACTGAAGCTTTCTTT.